This T cell receptor (beta chain) was sequenced in a study of blood T cell repertoires in COVID-19. Study-wide background: Italy, Spain and the United States were the sources of the convalescent and acute COVID-19 samples. T cells, B-cell-depleted T cells, or PBMCs provided the cDNA or gDNA that served as material.

Authors' data handling: Researchers report that nucleated cell counts were estimated from reference gene primer amplification. Sequencing used immunoSEQ multiplex PCR; TCRdb keeps in-frame clones, though not all of them. D and trimming come from the DNA, and the V and J calls and clone size come from that table. The data show 55,000 to 95,000 clones, about 84% seen once. V was pared by 4 bases and J by 3 bases, with 3 bases between. This CDR3 is built from 11 residues. Per germline, CDR1 SNHLY and CDR2 FYNNEI. This clone was observed once. Sequenced: peripheral blood. The receptor was isolated from a woman aged 55-70 years with acute or convalescent COVID-19. This sequence joins TRBV2 and TRBJ1-1, with D hard to call. The CDR3 is CASSADTEAFF. The CDR3 DNA reads TGTGCCAGCAGTGCGGACACTGAAGCTTTCTTT.